The clone carrying this TCR beta chain was seen at least ten times. Its antigen is undetermined. These data are taken from a study of T-cell memory formation after mild COVID-19. Study-wide points: Cross-reactive memory seemingly joined, as some responding clones were found in pre-infection memory.

5'RACE primed at constant segments yielded TCR alpha and TCR beta cDNA libraries bearing sample barcodes and UMIs. TCRdb redid the calling of the 5' RACE reads with MiXCR, one entry per CDR3 protein. This table has tens of thousands of distinct CDR3 sequences, less than 7.5% appearing once. Looked up from germline, CDR1 is WSHSY and CDR2 is SAAADI. Unmatched junction bases numbered 8, after V lost 3 bases and J lost 1 base. The CDR3 sequence is 19 residues long. The origin of this receptor is a man between 18 and 35 years old who had mild COVID-19 (a few samples of this study predate the infection). Cell type and time point are not known. Sequenced sample: PBMCs or a T cell subset sorted from them (not recorded which). This sequence joins TRBV10-2 and TRBJ2-4; the match to TRBD2 covers 14 bases. CDR3 sequence: CASSDLHGLAGGAKNIQYF. CDR3 bases: TGCGCCAGCAGTGACCTCCACGGACTAGCGGGGGGCGCCAAAAACATTCAGTACTTC.